The 25 T cell receptor beta chains below were found in one sample sequenced in a study of shared clonotypes between healthy human individuals. TCRdb's copy holds only in-frame clones and misses some; the assay was immunoSEQ multiplex PCR. The table lists some 2,000,000 clones, 85% to 95% of them singletons, with around 0.13% in the top ten. The sample comprised naive CD4+ T cells sorted from blood. Subset in this sample: CD45RA+ positively selected. The receptors come from a man aged 18 to 29 in good health.

This chain connects TRBV11-2 to TRBJ1-2, with D uncertain. The CDR3 sequence is 15 residues long. Trimming took 4 bases from V and 4 from J, leaving 16 bases between them. Germline V gene lookup returns CDR1 SGHAT and CDR2 FQNNGV. CDR3 in DNA: TGTGCCAGCAGCTCCCATGGCACGAGTGGCTATGGCTACACCTTC. This codes for CASSSHGTSGYGYTF.

V usage is TRBV7-9 and J usage is TRBJ1-1, with D perhaps TRBD1 (6 bases). Looked up from germline, CDR1 is SEHNR and CDR2 is FQNEAQ (reference sequence). The CDR3 has 15 amino acids. V lost 5 bases, J lost 0 bases, and 13 bases lay in between. CDR3 residues: CASSDGQRMNTEAFF. CDR3 bases: TGTGCCAGCAGCGATGGACAGAGAATGAACACTGAAGCTTTCTTT.

In its sample, this clone was seen a few times. The chain uses TRBV7-9 and TRBJ1-5; no reliable D call. With 0 bases removed from V and 2 bases from J, the gap between germline ends came to 14 bases. Germline lookup yields CDR1 SEHNR and CDR2 FQNEAQ (reference sequence). CDR3 size: 17 residues. CDR3 in amino acids: CASSLAGSRKGNQPQHF. The CDR3 nucleotides are TGTGCCAGCAGCTTAGCGGGCAGTAGGAAGGGCAATCAGCCCCAGCATTTT.

In regard to this clone: Sequence at one end of the junction differs from germline and may be a read error. The chain employs TRBV10-3 and TRBJ1-2, with D possibly matching TRBD1 (5 bases). The germline V gene has CDR1 ENHRY and CDR2 SYGVKD. CDR3 length: 13 residues. CDR3 DNA sequence: TGTGCCATCAGTGAGTCTTATTCGGGACCTCCTAGCTTC. Protein sequence: CAISESYSGPPSF.

The chain joins TRBV30 to TRBJ2-7; TRBD2 matches at 7 bases. Per the germline V gene, CDR1 is GTSNPN and CDR2 is SVGIG (reference sequence). This CDR3 region has 16 residues. J gave up 6 bases and V 1 base, and 15 bases lay outside the gene matches. The CDR3 DNA reads as TGTGCCTGGAGTGGGGCCCCAGCGGGGACGCAGCGCGAGCAGTACTTC. It is translated as CAWSGAPAGTQREQYF.

Regarding this clone: The same CDR3 also results from other DNA sequences found in this sample. The V call is TRBV18, the J call TRBJ1-5, with 10 bases that match TRBD1. Germline CDR1 KGHSH, CDR2 LQKENI. This CDR3 spans 13 amino acids. V lost 6 bases to trimming and J lost 7 bases; unmatched junction nucleotides: 3. The CDR3 loop reads CASSGTGDQPQHF. CDR3 nucleotides: TGTGCCAGCTCCGGGACAGGGGACCAGCCCCAGCATTTT.

The genes are TRBV9 and TRBJ1-6; the match to TRBD1 covers 7 bases. The J segment lost 7 bases and the V segment lost 3 bases, leaving 13 bases of the junction unmatched. The length of the CDR3 is 17 residues. CDR1 and CDR2 (germline): SGDLS, YYNGEE. Here the CDR3 reads CASSGRTGDRGNSPLHF. CDR3 in DNA: TGTGCCAGCAGCGGAAGGACAGGCGATCGGGGGAATTCACCCCTCCACTTT.

V gene TRBV6-6 combines with J gene TRBJ2-7; unclear D gene. CDR3 length: 12 residues. Germline V lookup: CDR1 MNHNY, CDR2 SVGAGI (reference sequence). The V and J ends lost 6 bases and 4 bases respectively, with 10 bases between them. The CDR3 loop is CASSPSYYEQYF. In DNA, the CDR3 is TGTGCCAGCAGCCCCTCCTATTACGAGCAGTACTTC.

The J gene is TRBJ2-5, the V gene TRBV5-4; 7 bases align to TRBD1. The germline CDR1 and CDR2 sequences are SGHNT and YYREEE (reference sequence). The CDR3 is made up of 13 amino acids. The trim removed 4 bases at V and 4 bases at J, leaving 4 bases unmatched. Here the CDR3 DNA reads TGTGCCAGCAGCCGTTCAGGGGGAGAGACCCAGTACTTC. Translating gives CASSRSGGETQYF.

This chain connects TRBV29-1 to TRBJ1-2, with D unresolved. Germline CDR1 is SQVTM and CDR2 is ANQGSEA. CDR3 length equals 15 residues. V lost 5 bases and J lost 4, with 20 bases in between. This chain's CDR3 is CSVSGDDLGSYGYTF. CDR3 DNA sequence: TGCAGCGTTTCCGGGGATGACCTCGGCAGCTATGGCTACACCTTC.

On this clone: Other nucleotide sequences from this sample produce the same CDR3. V is TRBV5-1 and J is TRBJ2-2, with D perhaps given as TRBD1 or TRBD2 (5 bases each). The V gene lost 4 bases and the J gene lost 0 bases, with 10 bases spanning the gap. The length of the CDR3 is 15 residues. Germline V gene sequence: CDR1 SGHRS, CDR2 YFSETQ. CDR3 in DNA: TGCGCCAGCAGCCTACAGGACTCGAACACCGGGGAGCTGTTTTTT. Its protein is CASSLQDSNTGELFF.

V gene TRBV7-2 combines with J gene TRBJ2-3, with D possibly TRBD1 on 5 matching bases. The ends were cut back, 2 bases at V and 3 bases at J, with 12 bases in the middle. Per the germline V gene, CDR1 is SGHTA and CDR2 is FQGNSA. CDR3 length equals 15 residues. In DNA, the CDR3 is TGTGCCAGCAGCTTACTGTGGCAGGGTACAGATACGCAGTATTTT. Encoded protein: CASSLLWQGTDTQYF. Variable domain in full (rest from reference TRBV7-2 and TRBJ2-3): GAGVSQSPSNKVTEKGKDVELRCDPISGHTALYWYRQSLGQGLEFLIYFQGNSAPDKSGLPSDRFSAERTGGSVSTLTIQRTQQEDSAVYLCASSLLWQGTDTQYFGPGTRLTVL.

This clone was picked up one time. The CDR3 nucleotides are TGTGCCTGGAGACAGTTCCCTGGCGATGGCTACACCTTC. Amino acids: CAWRQFPGDGYTF. This sequence joins TRBV30 and TRBJ1-2; D gene uncertain. Germline CDR1 and CDR2: GTSNPN and SVGIG (reference sequence). V was cut by 3 bases and J by 6 bases, with 14 bases left in between. The CDR3 runs 13 residues.

This chain uses TRBV27 with TRBJ2-4; D call uncertain. The length of the CDR3 is 15 residues. CDR1 and CDR2 (germline): MNHEY, SMNVEV (reference sequence). Trimming left V 4 bases short and J 0 bases short, with 10 bases between. CDR3 sequence (DNA): TGTGCCAGCAGTTCCCCAAGCCTAGCCAAAAACATTCAGTACTTC. Protein sequence: CASSSPSLAKNIQYF.

As for this clone: Within the sample, other DNA sequences also encode this same CDR3. This chain joins TRBV6-5 and TRBJ1-4; 7 positions agree with TRBD1. The CDR3 extends over 15 amino acids. Germline V gene data show CDR1 as MNHEY and CDR2 as SVGAGI. V was pared by 0 bases and J by 3 bases, with 1 base of the junction left unmatched. The CDR3 loop reads CASSYSGTANEKLFF. CDR3 bases: TGTGCCAGCAGTTACTCCGGGACAGCTAATGAAAAACTGTTTTTT.

The chain recombines TRBV14 with TRBJ2-1; D unclear. Between the trimmed V and J ends, which lost 5 bases and 9 bases, there was a span of 11 bases. This CDR3 contains 12 residues. The germline CDR1 and CDR2 sequences are SGHDN and FVKESK. The chain's CDR3 is CASSYIGPEQFF. In DNA, the CDR3 is TGTGCCAGCAGCTATATCGGACCTGAGCAGTTCTTC.

The rearrangement joins TRBV28 to TRBJ1-4, with no clear D. The CDR3 is 14 residues long. Trimming took 3 bases from V and 4 from J, leaving 9 bases between them. Germline assignment: CDR1 MDHEN and CDR2 SYDVKM. The DNA of the CDR3 is TGTGCCAGCAGTTTGCTGACGGATAATGAAAAACTGTTTTTT. Its protein product is CASSLLTDNEKLFF.

This clone was detected only a few times. The CDR3 nucleotides are TGTGCCAGCAGCACCCCAGGGGGCACGGCCGGGGAGCTGTTTTTT. Its protein product is CASSTPGGTAGELFF. The chain has TRBV5-4 and TRBJ2-2; 8 nucleotides line up with TRBD1. V dropped 4 bases and J dropped 6; count of bases not matched to a gene: 8. Germline CDR1 reads SGHNT; CDR2 reads YYREEE (reference sequence). The CDR3 loop spans 15 amino acids.

This rearrangement joins TRBV5-6 to TRBJ2-5, with D tentatively TRBD1 (6 bases). This CDR3 has 14 amino acids. Trimming took off 4 bases at V and 2 bases at J, with 12 bases between the two ends. Germline CDR1 is SGHDT and CDR2 is YYEEEE. CDR3 protein: CASSPFDRQETQYF. The CDR3 nucleotides read TGTGCCAGCAGCCCCTTCGACAGGCAAGAGACCCAGTACTTC.

The rearrangement links TRBV30 to TRBJ1-3; D remains ambiguous. The CDR3 extends over 14 amino acids. The germline V gene encodes CDR1 GTSNPN and CDR2 SVGIG (reference sequence). Deletions cut 5 bases from V and 0 bases from J, with 11 bases between. The CDR3 bases are TGTGCCTGGGCGGCCCCCTCCTCTGGAAACACCATATATTTT. It yields the protein CAWAAPSSGNTIYF.

The rearrangement uses TRBV27 and TRBJ2-7, with D perhaps matching TRBD1 (5 bases). CDR1 and CDR2 (germline): MNHEY, SMNVEV (reference sequence). V lost 3 bases and J 2 bases, leaving 11 bases between the germline ends. The CDR3 is 14 residues long. The DNA for the CDR3 is TGTGCCAGCAGTTTTTTCGACAGAACCTACGAGCAGTACTTC. This translates into CASSFFDRTYEQYF.

The V call is TRBV6-5, the J call TRBJ1-6, with TRBD1 matching over 8 bases. Germline CDR1 MNHEY, CDR2 SVGAGI. J was trimmed by 5 bases and V by 5 bases; bases with no gene match: 5. The CDR3 covers 15 residues. The CDR3 protein is CASSPGQGHNSPLHF. CDR3 DNA sequence: TGTGCCAGCAGTCCAGGACAGGGCCATAATTCACCCCTCCACTTT.

The chain employs TRBV5-8 and TRBJ2-2; D ambiguous. Trimming cost V 0 bases and J 1 base, with 4 bases left between them. This CDR3 has 14 amino acids. CDR1 is SGHTS, CDR2 YDEGEE, per germline. The CDR3 bases are TGTGCCAGCAGCTTGGATCTGAACACCGGGGAGCTGTTTTTT. Its translation: CASSLDLNTGELFF. Full variable domain (missing parts from reference TRBV5-8 and TRBJ2-2): EAGVTQSPTHLIKTRGQQATLRCSPISGHTSVYWYQQALGLGLQFLLWYDEGEERNRGNFPPRFSGRQFPNYSSELNVNALELEDSALYLCASSLDLNTGELFFGEGSRLTVL.

The genes are TRBV30 and TRBJ1-2; 7 bases align to TRBD1. V lost 4 bases and J lost 0; bases outside the gene matches: 8. Germline CDR1 reads GTSNPN; CDR2 reads SVGIG (reference sequence). This CDR3 has 15 residues. CDR3 sequence: CAWKFGQAANYGYTF. The DNA of the CDR3 is TGTGCCTGGAAATTTGGACAGGCAGCTAACTATGGCTACACCTTC.

This chain connects TRBV2 to TRBJ1-1; D remains ambiguous. The V and J ends lost 2 bases and 3 bases respectively, with 13 bases between them. This CDR3 comprises 15 residues. The germline V gene encodes CDR1 SNHLY and CDR2 FYNNEI. The chain's CDR3 is CASSEFGLEDTEAFF. The CDR3 nucleotides are TGTGCCAGCAGTGAATTCGGGCTTGAGGACACTGAAGCTTTCTTT.